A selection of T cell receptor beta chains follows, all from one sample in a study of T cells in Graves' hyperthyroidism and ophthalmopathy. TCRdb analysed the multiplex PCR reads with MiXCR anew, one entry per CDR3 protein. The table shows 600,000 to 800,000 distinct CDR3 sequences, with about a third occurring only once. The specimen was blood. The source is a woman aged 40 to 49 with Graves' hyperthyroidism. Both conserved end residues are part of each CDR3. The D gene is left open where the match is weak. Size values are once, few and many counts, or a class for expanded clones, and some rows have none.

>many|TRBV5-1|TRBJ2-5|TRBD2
CASSLRPSGGTGETQYF
TGCGCCAGCAGCTTGAGGCCTAGCGGGGGGACTGGAGAGACCCAGTACTTC
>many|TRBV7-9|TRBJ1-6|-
CASSPSESPLHF
TGTGCCAGCAGCCCGTCGGAATCACCCCTCCACTTT
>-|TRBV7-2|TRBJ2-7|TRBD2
CASSSPGLNYEQYF
TGTGCCAGCAGCTCACCGGGACTAAACTACGAGCAGTACTTC
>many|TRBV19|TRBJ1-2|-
CASSIGGTSGDGYTF
TGTGCCAGTAGTATAGGCGGGACGTCCGGGGATGGCTACACCTTC
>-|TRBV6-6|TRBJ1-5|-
CASTPYSPHPEPQHF
TGTGCCAGCACCCCTTATTCCCCGCATCCGGAGCCCCAGCATTTT
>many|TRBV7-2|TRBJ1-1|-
CASSPQGGDEAFF
TGTGCCAGCAGCCCCCAAGGAGGCGATGAAGCTTTCTTT
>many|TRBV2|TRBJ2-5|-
CASSTGFNRETQYF
TGTGCCAGCAGTACAGGGTTCAATAGAGAGACCCAGTACTTC
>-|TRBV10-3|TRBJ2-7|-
CAIRDHRLTPYEQYF
TGTGCCATCAGGGATCACAGGTTAACCCCCTACGAGCAGTACTTC
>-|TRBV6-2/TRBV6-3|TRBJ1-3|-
CASSYPRPDRSGNTIYF
TGTGCCAGCAGTTACCCGCGCCCTGACCGCTCTGGAAACACCATATATTTT
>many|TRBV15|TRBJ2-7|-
CATSSPPMWQEQYF
TGTGCCACCAGCAGCCCCCCGATGTGGCAGGAGCAGTACTTC
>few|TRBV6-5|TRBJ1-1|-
CASSRGKTVITEAFF
TGTGCCAGCAGTCGGGGGAAAACAGTTATCACTGAAGCTTTCTTT
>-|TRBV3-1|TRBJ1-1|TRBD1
CASSQDQQGAFF
TGTGCCAGCAGCCAAGATCAACAGGGGGCTTTCTTT
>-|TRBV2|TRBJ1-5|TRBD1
CASSVTGQRYSNQPQHF
TGTGCCAGCAGCGTCACGGGACAGCGGTATAGCAATCAGCCCCAGCATTTT
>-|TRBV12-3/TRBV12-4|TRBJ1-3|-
CASSQPQGNTIYF
TGTGCCAGCAGTCAGCCCCAAGGAAACACCATATATTTT
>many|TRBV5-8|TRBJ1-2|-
CASRLGGQDYGYTF
TGTGCCAGCAGGCTTGGTGGCCAGGACTATGGCTACACCTTC
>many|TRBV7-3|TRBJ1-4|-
CASSLVGSGNEKLFF
TGTGCCAGCAGCTTAGTGGGGAGTGGTAATGAAAAACTGTTTTTT
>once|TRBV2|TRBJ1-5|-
CASTIAGGRGWQPQHF
TGTGCCAGCACCATAGCGGGGGGGAGGGGTTGGCAGCCCCAGCATTTT
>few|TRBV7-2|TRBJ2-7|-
CASRDYRDSPYEQYF
TGTGCCAGCAGGGACTACAGGGACTCTCCCTACGAGCAGTACTTC
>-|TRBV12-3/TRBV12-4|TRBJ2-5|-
CASSFSTQGETQYF
TGTGCCAGCAGTTTTTCCACCCAAGGAGAGACCCAGTACTTC
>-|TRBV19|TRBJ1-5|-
CTSSITPTGTHSNQPQHF
TGTACCAGTAGTATAACCCCAACCGGGACACATAGCAATCAGCCCCAGCATTTT
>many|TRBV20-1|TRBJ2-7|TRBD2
CSARPGLAGRYEQYF
TGCAGTGCAAGACCAGGACTAGCGGGACGGTACGAGCAGTACTTC
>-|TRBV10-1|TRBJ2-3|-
CASSVGRADTDTQYF
TGCGCCAGCAGTGTCGGCAGGGCCGACACAGATACGCAGTATTTT
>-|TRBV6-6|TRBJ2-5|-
CASSYSTGPGETQYF
TGTGCCAGCAGTTACTCGACGGGGCCAGGAGAGACCCAGTACTTC
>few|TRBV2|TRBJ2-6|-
CASSFTAGANVLTF
TGTGCCAGCAGTTTTACGGCTGGGGCCAACGTCCTGACTTTC
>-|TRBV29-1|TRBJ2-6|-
CSVATASGANVLTF
TGCAGCGTAGCGACTGCATCTGGGGCCAACGTCCTGACTTTC
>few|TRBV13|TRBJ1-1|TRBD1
CASSAPGQANTEAFF
TGTGCCAGCAGCGCACCGGGACAGGCGAACACTGAAGCTTTCTTT
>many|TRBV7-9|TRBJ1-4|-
CASSFPSYVYGEKLFF
TGTGCCAGCAGCTTCCCCTCGTACGTATACGGTGAAAAACTGTTTTTT